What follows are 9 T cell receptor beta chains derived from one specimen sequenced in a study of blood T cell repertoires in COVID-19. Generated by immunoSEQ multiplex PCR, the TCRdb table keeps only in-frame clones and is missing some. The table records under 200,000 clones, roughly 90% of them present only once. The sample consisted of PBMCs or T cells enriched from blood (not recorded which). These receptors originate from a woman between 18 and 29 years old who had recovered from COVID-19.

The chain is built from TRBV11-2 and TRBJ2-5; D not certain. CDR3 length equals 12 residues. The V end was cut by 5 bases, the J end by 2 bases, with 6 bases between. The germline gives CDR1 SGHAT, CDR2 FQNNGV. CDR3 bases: TGTGCCAGCAGCACCACACAAGAGACCCAGTACTTC. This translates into CASSTTQETQYF.

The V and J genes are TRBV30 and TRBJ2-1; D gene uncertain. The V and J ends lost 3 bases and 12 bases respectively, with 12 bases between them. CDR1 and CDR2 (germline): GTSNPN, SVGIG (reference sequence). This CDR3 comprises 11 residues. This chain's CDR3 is CAWSPLEVQFF. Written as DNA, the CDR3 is TGTGCCTGGAGCCCCTTAGAGGTGCAGTTCTTC. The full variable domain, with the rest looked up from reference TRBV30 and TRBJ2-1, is SQTIHQWPATLVQPVGSPLSLECTVEGTSNPNLYWYRQAAGRGLQLLFYSVGIGQISSEVPQNLSASRPQDRQFILSSKKLLLSDSGFYLCAWSPLEVQFFGPGTRLTVL.

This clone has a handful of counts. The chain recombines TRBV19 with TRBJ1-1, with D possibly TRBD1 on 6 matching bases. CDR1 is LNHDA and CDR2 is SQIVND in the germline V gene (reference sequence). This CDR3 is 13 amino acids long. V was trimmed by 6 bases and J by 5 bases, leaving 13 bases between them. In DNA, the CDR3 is TGTGCCAGTAGCCTGGACAGCTGGACTGAAGCTTTCTTT. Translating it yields CASSLDSWTEAFF.

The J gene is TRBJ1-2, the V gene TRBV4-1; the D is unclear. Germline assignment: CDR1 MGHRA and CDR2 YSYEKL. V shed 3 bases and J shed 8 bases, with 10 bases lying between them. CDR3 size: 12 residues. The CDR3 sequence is CASSQRERGYTF. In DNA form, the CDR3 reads TGCGCCAGCAGCCAGCGGGAGCGGGGCTACACCTTC.

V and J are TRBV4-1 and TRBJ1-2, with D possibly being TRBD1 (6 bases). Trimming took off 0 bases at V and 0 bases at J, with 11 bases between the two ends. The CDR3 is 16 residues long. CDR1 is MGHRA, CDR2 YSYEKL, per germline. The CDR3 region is CASSQDLRGANYGYTF. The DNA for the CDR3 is TGCGCCAGCAGCCAAGATCTCAGGGGAGCTAACTATGGCTACACCTTC.

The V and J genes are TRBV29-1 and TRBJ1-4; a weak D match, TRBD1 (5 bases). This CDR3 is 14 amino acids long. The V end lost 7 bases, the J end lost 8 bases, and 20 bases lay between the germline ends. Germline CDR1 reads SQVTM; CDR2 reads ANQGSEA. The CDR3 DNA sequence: TGCAGCGCACCGCGCCGGCAGGGTAGGGAAAAACTGTTTTTT. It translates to CSAPRRQGREKLFF.

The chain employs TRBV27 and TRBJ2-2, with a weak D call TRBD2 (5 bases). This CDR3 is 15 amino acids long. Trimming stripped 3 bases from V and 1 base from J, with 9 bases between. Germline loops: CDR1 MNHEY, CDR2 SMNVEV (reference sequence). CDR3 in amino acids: CASSFSRGNTGELFF. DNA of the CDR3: TGTGCCAGCAGTTTCTCCCGGGGGAACACCGGGGAGCTGTTTTTT.

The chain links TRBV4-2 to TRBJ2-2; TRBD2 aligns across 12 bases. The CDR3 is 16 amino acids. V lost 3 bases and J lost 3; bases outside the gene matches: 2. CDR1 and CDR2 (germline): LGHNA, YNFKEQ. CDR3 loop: CASSQTSGRDTGELFF. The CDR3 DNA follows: TGTGCCAGCAGCCAGACTAGCGGGAGAGACACCGGGGAGCTGTTTTTT.

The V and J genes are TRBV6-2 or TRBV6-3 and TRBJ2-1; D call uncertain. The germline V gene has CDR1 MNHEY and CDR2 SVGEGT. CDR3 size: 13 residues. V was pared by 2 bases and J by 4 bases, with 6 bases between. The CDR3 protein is CASSYKRYNEQFF. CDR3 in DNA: TGTGCCAGCAGTTACAAACGGTACAATGAGCAGTTCTTC.